This is a list of T cell receptor beta chains from one sample in a study of patients and donors after allogeneic stem cell transplantation. TCRdb analysed the RT-PCR reads with MiXCR anew, one entry per CDR3 protein. The table has about 150,000 distinct CDR3 sequences, approximately 35% seen once. The sequenced sample was blood, either unsorted or a sorted T cell fraction (not recorded which). These receptors all come from a human donor who was either an allogeneic HSCT recipient or a stem cell or donor lymphocyte infusion donor (not recorded which). It is not recorded whose cells these are; they may come from a transplant donor. Both conserved end residues are part of each CDR3. A D gene is named only where the DNA matches it firmly. Expanded clones are given a class, and other clones once, few, many or no size at all.

J | D | size | V | DNA | CDR3
TRBJ2-7 | NA | few | TRBV12-3/TRBV12-4 | TGTGCCAGCAGTTTGGCCTTGGCTACCAGCGAGCAGTACTTC | CASSLALATSEQYF
TRBJ1-1 | NA | few | TRBV10-3 | TGTGCCATCAGTGCGAAACTTAACACTGAAGCTTTCTTT | CAISAKLNTEAFF
TRBJ2-1 | NA | NA | TRBV7-3 | TGTGCCAGCAGCTTACTCGGAAGCTCCTACAATGAGCAGTTCTTC | CASSLLGSSYNEQFF
TRBJ2-7 | NA | NA | TRBV7-9 | TGTGCCAGCAGCCTAGTGCTCGGACAGACCTACGAGCAGTACTTC | CASSLVLGQTYEQYF
TRBJ1-1 | NA | few | TRBV13 | TGTGCCAGCAGCTCCGGGCGAGGGCTAAACACTGAAGCTTTCTTT | CASSSGRGLNTEAFF
TRBJ2-1 | TRBD2 | few | TRBV11-2 | TGTGCCAGCAGCTCCTTCGGACTAGCGGGGCTCAATGAGCAGTTCTTC | CASSSFGLAGLNEQFF
TRBJ2-5 | TRBD1 | NA | TRBV12-3/TRBV12-4 | TGTGCCAGCAGCTACCTAGGAGGACAGGGGGCCTTC | CASSYLGGQGAF
TRBJ2-5 | NA | few | TRBV12-3/TRBV12-4 | TGTGCCAGCAGTGCCGTAGAGGGAGCTCGACAAGAGACCCAGTACTTC | CASSAVEGARQETQYF
TRBJ2-1 | NA | few | TRBV9 | TGTGCCAGCAGCGTAGTAGATGAGCAGTTCTTC | CASSVVDEQFF
TRBJ2-5 | NA | NA | TRBV2 | TGTGCCAGCAAGGTCACTCTCGGCGAGACCCAGTACTTC | CASKVTLGETQYF
TRBJ2-1 | TRBD2 | NA | TRBV7-2 | TGTGCCAGCAGCTACCCCGAGTTAGCGGGGGCTCCTCTGAGCTCCTACAATGAGCAGTTCTTC | CASSYPELAGAPLSSYNEQFF
TRBJ1-6 | NA | many | TRBV12-3/TRBV12-4 | TGTGCCAGCAGTTTAGCAGGGGGCTCCTATAATTCACCCCTCCACTTT | CASSLAGGSYNSPLHF
TRBJ1-2 | NA | few | TRBV12-3/TRBV12-4 | TGTGCCAGCACCAGAGGACGGGACCATCGCTATGGCTACACCTTC | CASTRGRDHRYGYTF
TRBJ2-1 | NA | NA | TRBV7-9 | TGTGCCCCTAACCTCGTTTTTTCGCAATACAATGAGCAGTTCTTC | CAPNLVFSQYNEQFF
TRBJ2-7 | NA | few | TRBV27 | TGTGCCAGCAGTTTAATAGGTCCACCGGGTTCCTACGAGCAGTACTTC | CASSLIGPPGSYEQYF
TRBJ2-5 | TRBD2 | once | TRBV29-1 | TGCAGCGTTGCCCTAGCGGGGGGATCAGAGACCCAGTACTTC | CSVALAGGSETQYF
TRBJ2-1 | NA | few | TRBV12-3/TRBV12-4 | TGTGCCAGCAGTTTAGAGCCTTCGTACAATGAGCAGTTCTTC | CASSLEPSYNEQFF
TRBJ1-1 | NA | few | TRBV7-2 | TGTGCCAGCAGCCCCCGGACAGCGAACACTGAAGCTTTCTTT | CASSPRTANTEAFF
TRBJ2-1 | TRBD2 | once | TRBV12-3/TRBV12-4 | TGTGCCAGCAGCCGACTAGCGGGGGGGAACTCCTACAATGAGCAGTTCTTC | CASSRLAGGNSYNEQFF
TRBJ1-5 | TRBD1 | few | TRBV5-5 | TGTGCCAGCAGCTTCTATACAGGGGCCGGGGATCAGCCCCAGCATTTT | CASSFYTGAGDQPQHF
TRBJ2-2 | NA | NA | TRBV7-2 | TGTGCCAGCAGCTCAAGACGTACCACCGGGGAGCTGTTTTTT | CASSSRRTTGELFF
TRBJ2-5 | NA | NA | TRBV28 | TGTGCCAGCAGTTCGCAGGGGGAGACCCAGTACTTC | CASSSQGETQYF
TRBJ1-3 | NA | few | TRBV12-3/TRBV12-4 | TGTGCCAGCAGTGACAGGTTTTCCTTCTCTGGAAACACCATATATTTT | CASSDRFSFSGNTIYF
TRBJ1-1 | TRBD1 | NA | TRBV5-1 | TGCGCCAGCAGCCCTGACCCCGGACAGGGTGAAGCTTTCTTT | CASSPDPGQGEAFF
TRBJ2-3 | NA | NA | TRBV25-1 | TGTGCCAGCAATCTCCAGGGAACAGATACGCAGTATTTT | CASNLQGTDTQYF
TRBJ1-1 | TRBD1 | NA | TRBV9 | TGTGCCAGCAGCGTAGGGACAGGGAATCTGGAAGCTTTCTTT | CASSVGTGNLEAFF
TRBJ1-1 | NA | many | TRBV28 | TGTGCCAGCAGTTTCGGCAGGAACACTGAAGCTTTCTTT | CASSFGRNTEAFF
TRBJ1-1 | NA | few | TRBV11-2 | TGTGCCAGCGCCGCGGGGGGCACTGAAGCTTTCTTT | CASAAGGTEAFF
TRBJ2-7 | NA | NA | TRBV5-6 | TGTGCCAGCAGCTCCCGGAAGGCAGGTTCCTACGAGCAGTACTTC | CASSSRKAGSYEQYF
TRBJ1-1 | TRBD1 | few | TRBV20-1 | TGCAGTGCCGACGACAGGGCTGAAGCTTTCTTT | CSADDRAEAFF
TRBJ1-2 | NA | few | TRBV7-9 | TGTGCCAGCAGCTTACTGCAGGATGGCTACACCTTC | CASSLLQDGYTF
TRBJ1-1 | NA | few | TRBV11-2 | TGTGCCAGCAGCTTTGAGGGGTTGAAGACTGAAGCTTTCTTT | CASSFEGLKTEAFF
TRBJ1-2 | NA | NA | TRBV19 | TGTGCCAGTAGTATCCCCGCCAGGGAGAACTATGGCTACACCTTC | CASSIPARENYGYTF
TRBJ1-4 | NA | few | TRBV20-1 | TGCAGTGCTAGACGGGGAGGTGAAAAACTGTTTTTT | CSARRGGEKLFF
TRBJ2-7 | NA | few | TRBV9 | TGTGCCAGCAGCGTAGAAGCTTCGACAGGCTACGAGCAGTACTTC | CASSVEASTGYEQYF
TRBJ1-1 | NA | few | TRBV3-1 | TGTGCCAGCAGCCAATGGACGGTGAACACTGAAGCTTTCTTT | CASSQWTVNTEAFF
TRBJ2-2 | NA | few | TRBV12-3/TRBV12-4 | TGTGCCAGCAGTTTGGTCGATAACACCGGGGAGCTGTTTTTT | CASSLVDNTGELFF
TRBJ2-3 | TRBD2 | NA | TRBV4-2 | TGTGCCAGCAGCCAGATGACTAGCGGGGGGCCCGGAGATACGCAGTATTTT | CASSQMTSGGPGDTQYF
TRBJ1-1 | TRBD1 | few | TRBV6-6 | TGTGCCAGCAGTTACCCAAGGGACAGTCGGCCAGCTTTCTTT | CASSYPRDSRPAFF
TRBJ1-1 | TRBD1 | once | TRBV6-6 | TGTGCCAGCAGTACCCCGACAGGGGGCTGGAGTGCTTTCTTT | CASSTPTGGWSAFF
TRBJ1-2 | NA | NA | TRBV25-1 | TGTGCCAGCAGTGAAGGGCAGGGGAACTATGGCTACACCTTC | CASSEGQGNYGYTF
TRBJ2-5 | TRBD1 | NA | TRBV5-4 | TGTGCCAGCAGCTCGCGACAGGGTTCATTGGAGACCCAGTACTTC | CASSSRQGSLETQYF
TRBJ2-1 | TRBD2 | few | TRBV29-1 | TGCAGCGTGAGGCGGGGGTCCATGAGCTCCTACAATGAGCAGTTCTTC | CSVRRGSMSSYNEQFF
TRBJ2-6 | NA | few | TRBV29-1 | TGCAGCGTTGAAGCTCCCGGGACGAGCTACTCTGGGGCCAACGTCCTGACTTTC | CSVEAPGTSYSGANVLTF
TRBJ1-1 | NA | NA | TRBV6-5 | TGTGCCAGCAGTTACTACGGGGGGGCGAACACTGAAGCTTTCTTT | CASSYYGGANTEAFF
TRBJ2-5 | NA | NA | TRBV19 | TGTGCCAGTAGTACAACAGGGAAAGAGACCCAGTACTTC | CASSTTGKETQYF
TRBJ1-5 | NA | NA | TRBV12-3/TRBV12-4 | TGTGCCAGCAGTTTAGATCCTTGGCCCCAGCATTTT | CASSLDPWPQHF
TRBJ1-1 | NA | NA | TRBV6-2/TRBV6-3 | TGTGCCAGCACATCAGGGCTGAACACTGAAGCTTTCTTT | CASTSGLNTEAFF
TRBJ2-1 | TRBD2 | NA | TRBV2 | TGTGCCAGCAGTGTTAGCGGGGAACCCTCCTACAATGAGCAGTTCTTC | CASSVSGEPSYNEQFF
TRBJ1-1 | NA | many | TRBV12-3/TRBV12-4 | TGTGCCAGCAGGCCCCATCCAGCGAACACTGAAGCTTTCTTT | CASRPHPANTEAFF